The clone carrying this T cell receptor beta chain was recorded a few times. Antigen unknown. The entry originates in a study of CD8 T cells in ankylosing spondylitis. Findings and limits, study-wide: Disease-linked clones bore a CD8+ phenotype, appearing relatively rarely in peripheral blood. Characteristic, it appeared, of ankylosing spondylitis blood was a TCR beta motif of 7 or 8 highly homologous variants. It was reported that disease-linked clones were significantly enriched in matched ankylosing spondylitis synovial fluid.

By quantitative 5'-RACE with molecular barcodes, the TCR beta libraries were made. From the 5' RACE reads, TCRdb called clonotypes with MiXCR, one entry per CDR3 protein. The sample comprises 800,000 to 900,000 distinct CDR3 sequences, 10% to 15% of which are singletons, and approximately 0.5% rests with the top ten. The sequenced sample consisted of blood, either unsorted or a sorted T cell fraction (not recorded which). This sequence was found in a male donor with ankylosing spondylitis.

In DNA, the CDR3 is TGTGCCAGCAGCCAAGATCCGGGGAAGTGGAACTATGGCTACACCTTC. As protein: CASSQDPGKWNYGYTF. This chain uses TRBV4-2 with TRBJ1-2; D gene unclear. From germline, CDR1 is LGHNA and CDR2 YNFKEQ. CDR3 length equals 16 residues. The ends were cut back, 0 bases at V and 2 bases at J, with 13 bases in the middle.